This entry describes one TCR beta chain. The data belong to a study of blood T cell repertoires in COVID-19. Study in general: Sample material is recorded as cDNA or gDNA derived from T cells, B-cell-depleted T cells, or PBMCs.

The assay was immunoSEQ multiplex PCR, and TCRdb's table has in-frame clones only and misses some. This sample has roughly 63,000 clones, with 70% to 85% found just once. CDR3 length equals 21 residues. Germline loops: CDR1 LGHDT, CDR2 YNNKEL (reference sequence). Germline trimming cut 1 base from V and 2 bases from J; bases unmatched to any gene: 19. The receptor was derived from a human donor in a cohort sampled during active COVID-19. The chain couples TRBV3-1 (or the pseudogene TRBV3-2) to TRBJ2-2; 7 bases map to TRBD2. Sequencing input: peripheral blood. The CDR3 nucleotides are TGTGCCAGCAGCCAAGGGTCCCCCGGGGCGGGGCAGGGACTAAACACCGGGGAGCTGTTTTTT. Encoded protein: CASSQGSPGAGQGLNTGELFF.